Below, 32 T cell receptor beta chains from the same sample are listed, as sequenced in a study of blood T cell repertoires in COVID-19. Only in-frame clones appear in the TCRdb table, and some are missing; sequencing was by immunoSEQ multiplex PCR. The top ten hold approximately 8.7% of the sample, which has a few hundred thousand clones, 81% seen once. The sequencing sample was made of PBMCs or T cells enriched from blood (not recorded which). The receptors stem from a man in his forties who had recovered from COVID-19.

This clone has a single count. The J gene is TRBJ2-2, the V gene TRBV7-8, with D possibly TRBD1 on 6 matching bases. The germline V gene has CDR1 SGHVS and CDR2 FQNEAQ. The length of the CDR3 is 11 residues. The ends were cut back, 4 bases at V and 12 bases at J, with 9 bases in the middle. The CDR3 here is CASSYGQKLFF. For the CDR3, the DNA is TGTGCCAGCAGCTACGGACAGAAGCTGTTTTTT.

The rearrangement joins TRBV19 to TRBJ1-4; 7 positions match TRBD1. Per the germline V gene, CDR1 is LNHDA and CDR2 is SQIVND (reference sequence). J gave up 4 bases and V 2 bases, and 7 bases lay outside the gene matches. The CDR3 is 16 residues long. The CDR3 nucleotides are TGTGCCAGTAGTATAAGGGAACAGGGGATTAATGAAAAACTGTTTTTT. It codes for CASSIREQGINEKLFF.

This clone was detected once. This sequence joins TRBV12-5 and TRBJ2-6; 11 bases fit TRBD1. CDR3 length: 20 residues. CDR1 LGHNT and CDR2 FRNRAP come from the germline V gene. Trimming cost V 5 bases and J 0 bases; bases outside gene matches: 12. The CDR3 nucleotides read TGTGCTAGTGGTCCCGGGACAGGGGGTTTACCCTCCTCTGGGGCCAACGTCCTGACTTTC. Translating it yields CASGPGTGGLPSSGANVLTF.

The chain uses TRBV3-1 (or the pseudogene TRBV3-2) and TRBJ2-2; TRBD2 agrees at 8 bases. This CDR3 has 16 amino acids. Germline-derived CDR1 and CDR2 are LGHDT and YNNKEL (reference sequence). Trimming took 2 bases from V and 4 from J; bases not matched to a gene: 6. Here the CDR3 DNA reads TGTGCCAGCAGCCAACGGGAGCGGGGGACCACCGGGGAGCTGTTTTTT. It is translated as CASSQRERGTTGELFF.

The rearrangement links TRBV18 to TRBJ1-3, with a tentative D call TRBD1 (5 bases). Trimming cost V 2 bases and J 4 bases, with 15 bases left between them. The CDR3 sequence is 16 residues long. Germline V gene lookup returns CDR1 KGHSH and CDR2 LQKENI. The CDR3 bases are TGTGCCAGCTCACCAATGGCCCCCAGGGCAGGAAACACCATATATTTT. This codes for CASSPMAPRAGNTIYF.

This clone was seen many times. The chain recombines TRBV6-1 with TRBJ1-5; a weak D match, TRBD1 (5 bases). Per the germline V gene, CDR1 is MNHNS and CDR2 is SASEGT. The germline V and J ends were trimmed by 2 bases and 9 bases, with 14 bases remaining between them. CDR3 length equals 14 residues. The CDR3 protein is CASSEQTDKSPQHF. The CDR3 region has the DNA TGTGCCAGCAGTGAACAGACAGACAAGTCGCCCCAGCATTTT.

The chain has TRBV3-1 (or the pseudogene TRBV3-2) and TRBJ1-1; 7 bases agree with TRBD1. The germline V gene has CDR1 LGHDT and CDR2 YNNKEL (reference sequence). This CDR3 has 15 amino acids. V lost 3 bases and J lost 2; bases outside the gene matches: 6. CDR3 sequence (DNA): TGTGCCAGCAGCCACTCAGGGGGAGGAAACACTGAAGCTTTCTTT. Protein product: CASSHSGGGNTEAFF.

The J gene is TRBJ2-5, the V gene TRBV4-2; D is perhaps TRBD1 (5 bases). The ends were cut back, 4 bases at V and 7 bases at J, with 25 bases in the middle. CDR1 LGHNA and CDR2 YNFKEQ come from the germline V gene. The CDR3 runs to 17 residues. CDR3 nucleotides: TGTGCCAGCAGCCCCCAGGGCCCCGAGACCATCGTTTGGACCCAGTACTTC. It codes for CASSPQGPETIVWTQYF.

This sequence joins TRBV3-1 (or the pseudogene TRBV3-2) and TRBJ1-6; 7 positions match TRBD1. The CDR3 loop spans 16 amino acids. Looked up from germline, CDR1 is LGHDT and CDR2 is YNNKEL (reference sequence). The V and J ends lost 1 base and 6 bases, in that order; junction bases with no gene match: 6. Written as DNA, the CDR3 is TGTGCCAGCAGCCAAGCGGGACAGAGGGTTAATTCACCCCTCCACTTT. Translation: CASSQAGQRVNSPLHF.

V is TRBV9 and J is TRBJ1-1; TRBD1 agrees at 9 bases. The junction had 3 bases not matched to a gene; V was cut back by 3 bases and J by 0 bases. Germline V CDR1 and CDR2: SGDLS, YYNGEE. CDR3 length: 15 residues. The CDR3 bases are TGTGCCAGCAGCGGGCGGGACAGGGTGAACACTGAAGCTTTCTTT. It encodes CASSGRDRVNTEAFF. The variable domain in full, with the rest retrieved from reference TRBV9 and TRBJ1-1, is DSGVTQTPKHLITATGQRVTLRCSPRSGDLSVYWYQQSLDQGLQFLIQYYNGEERAKGNILERFSAQQFPDLHSELNLSSLELGDSALYFCASSGRDRVNTEAFFGQGTRLTVV.

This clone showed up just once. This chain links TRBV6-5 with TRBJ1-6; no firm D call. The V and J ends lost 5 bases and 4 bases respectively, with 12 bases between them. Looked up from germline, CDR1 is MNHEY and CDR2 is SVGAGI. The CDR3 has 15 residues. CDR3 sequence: CASSTEIEYNSPLHF. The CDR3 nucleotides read TGTGCCAGCAGTACTGAGATAGAATATAATTCACCCCTCCACTTT.

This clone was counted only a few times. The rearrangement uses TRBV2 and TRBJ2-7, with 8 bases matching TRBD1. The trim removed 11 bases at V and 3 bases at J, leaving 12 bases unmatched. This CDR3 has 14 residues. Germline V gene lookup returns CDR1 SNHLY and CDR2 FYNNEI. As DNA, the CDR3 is TGTGCCGGGACATCCGGGACAGGCGACTACGAGCAGTACTTC. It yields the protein CAGTSGTGDYEQYF.

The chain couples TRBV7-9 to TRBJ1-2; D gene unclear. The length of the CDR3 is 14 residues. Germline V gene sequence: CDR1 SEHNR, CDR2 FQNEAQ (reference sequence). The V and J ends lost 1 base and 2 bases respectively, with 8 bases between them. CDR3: CASSLGGGNYGYTF. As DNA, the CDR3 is TGTGCCAGCAGCTTAGGGGGAGGGAACTATGGCTACACCTTC.

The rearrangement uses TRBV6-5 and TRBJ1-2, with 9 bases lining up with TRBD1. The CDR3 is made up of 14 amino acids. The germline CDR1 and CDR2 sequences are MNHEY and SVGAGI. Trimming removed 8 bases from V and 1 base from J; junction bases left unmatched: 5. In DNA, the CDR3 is TGTGCCAGCCGCGGGGACAGGGATAACTATGGCTACACCTTC. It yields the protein CASRGDRDNYGYTF.

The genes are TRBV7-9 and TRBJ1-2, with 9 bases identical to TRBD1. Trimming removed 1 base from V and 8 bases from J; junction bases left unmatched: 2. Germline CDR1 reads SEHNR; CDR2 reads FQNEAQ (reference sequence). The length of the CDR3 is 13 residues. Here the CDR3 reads CASSLGTGVGYTF. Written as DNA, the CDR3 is TGTGCCAGCAGCTTAGGGACAGGGGTCGGCTACACCTTC.

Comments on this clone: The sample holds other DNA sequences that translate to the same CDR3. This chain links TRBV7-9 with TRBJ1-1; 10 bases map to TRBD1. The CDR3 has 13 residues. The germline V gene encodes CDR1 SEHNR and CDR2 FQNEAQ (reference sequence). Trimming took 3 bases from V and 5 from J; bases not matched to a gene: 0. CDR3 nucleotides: TGTGCCAGCAGCTTGGGACAGGGGACTGAAGCTTTCTTT. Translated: CASSLGQGTEAFF.

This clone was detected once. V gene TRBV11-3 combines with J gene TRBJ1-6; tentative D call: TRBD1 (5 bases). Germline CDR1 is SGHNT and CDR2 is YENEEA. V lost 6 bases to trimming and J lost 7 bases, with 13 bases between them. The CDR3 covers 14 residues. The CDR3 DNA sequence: TGTGCCAGCAGTTCGTCAACAGGAAATTCACCCCTCCACTTT. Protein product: CASSSSTGNSPLHF. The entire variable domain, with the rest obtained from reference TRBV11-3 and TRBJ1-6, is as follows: EAGVVQSPRYKIIEKKQPVAFWCNPISGHNTLYWYLQNLGQGPELLIRYENEEAVDDSQLPKDRFSAERLKGVDSTLKIQPAELGDSAVYLCASSSSTGNSPLHFGNGTRLTVT.

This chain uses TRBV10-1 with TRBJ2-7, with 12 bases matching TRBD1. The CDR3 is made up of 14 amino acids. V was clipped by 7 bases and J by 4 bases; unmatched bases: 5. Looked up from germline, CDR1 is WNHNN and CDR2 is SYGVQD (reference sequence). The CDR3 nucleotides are TGCGCCAGCAACCCGGGACAGGGGGCTTACGAGCAGTACTTC. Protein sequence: CASNPGQGAYEQYF.

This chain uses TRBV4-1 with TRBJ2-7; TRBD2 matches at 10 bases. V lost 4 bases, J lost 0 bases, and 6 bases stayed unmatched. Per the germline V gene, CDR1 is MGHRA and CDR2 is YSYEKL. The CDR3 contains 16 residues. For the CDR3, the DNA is TGCGCCAGCAGCCGGGGACTAGCGAGGGGCTCCTACGAGCAGTACTTC. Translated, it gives CASSRGLARGSYEQYF.

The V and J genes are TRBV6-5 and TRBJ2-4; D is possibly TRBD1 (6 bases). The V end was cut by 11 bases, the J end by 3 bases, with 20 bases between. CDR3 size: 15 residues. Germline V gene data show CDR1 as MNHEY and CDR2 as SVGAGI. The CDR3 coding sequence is TGTGCCGTCCGGACCGGGACAAACAACAAAAACATTCAGTACTTC. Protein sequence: CAVRTGTNNKNIQYF.

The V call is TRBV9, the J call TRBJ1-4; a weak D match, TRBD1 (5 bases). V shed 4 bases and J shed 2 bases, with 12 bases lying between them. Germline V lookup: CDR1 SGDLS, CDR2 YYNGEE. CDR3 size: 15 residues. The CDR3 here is CASSLRGGTNEKLFF. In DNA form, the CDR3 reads TGTGCCAGCAGCCTGAGGGGAGGCACTAATGAAAAACTGTTTTTT.

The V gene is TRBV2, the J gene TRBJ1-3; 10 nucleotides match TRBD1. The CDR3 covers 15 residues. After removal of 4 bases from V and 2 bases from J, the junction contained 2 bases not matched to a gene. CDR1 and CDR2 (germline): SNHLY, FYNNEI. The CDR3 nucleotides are TGTGCCAGCAGTGTCGGACAGGGGGCTGGAAACACCATATATTTT. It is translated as CASSVGQGAGNTIYF.

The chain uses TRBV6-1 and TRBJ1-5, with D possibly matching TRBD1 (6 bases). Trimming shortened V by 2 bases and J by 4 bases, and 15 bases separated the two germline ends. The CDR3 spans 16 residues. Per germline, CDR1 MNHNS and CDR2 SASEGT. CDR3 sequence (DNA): TGTGCCAGCAGTGAACCTCAGGGGTCCTTTAATCAGCCCCAGCATTTT. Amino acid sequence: CASSEPQGSFNQPQHF.

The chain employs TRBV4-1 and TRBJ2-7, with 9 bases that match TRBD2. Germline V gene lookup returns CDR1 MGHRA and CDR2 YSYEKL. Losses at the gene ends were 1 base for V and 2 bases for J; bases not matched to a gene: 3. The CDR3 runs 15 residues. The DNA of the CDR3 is TGCGCCAGCAGCCAAGCTAGCGGGACCCCCTACGAGCAGTACTTC. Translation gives CASSQASGTPYEQYF.

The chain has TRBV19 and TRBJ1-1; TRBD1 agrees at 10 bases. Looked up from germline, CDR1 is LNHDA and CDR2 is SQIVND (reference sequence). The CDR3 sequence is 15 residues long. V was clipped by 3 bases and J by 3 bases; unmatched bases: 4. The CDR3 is CASSIMTGGDTEAFF. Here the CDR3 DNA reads TGTGCCAGTAGTATTATGACAGGGGGCGACACTGAAGCTTTCTTT.

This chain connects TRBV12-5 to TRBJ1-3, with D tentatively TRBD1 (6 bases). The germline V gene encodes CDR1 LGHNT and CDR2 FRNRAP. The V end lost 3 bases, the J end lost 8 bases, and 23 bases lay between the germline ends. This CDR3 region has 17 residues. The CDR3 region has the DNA TGTGCTAGTGGTTTAACCCCGGCGCAGGGGAAGGAGTACACCATATATTTT. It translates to CASGLTPAQGKEYTIYF.

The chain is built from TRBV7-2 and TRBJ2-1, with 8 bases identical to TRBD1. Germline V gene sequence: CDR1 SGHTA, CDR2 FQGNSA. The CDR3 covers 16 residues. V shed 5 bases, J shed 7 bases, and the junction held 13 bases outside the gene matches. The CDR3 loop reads CASSLQGDRRPNEQFF. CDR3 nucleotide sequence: TGTGCCAGCAGCCTCCAGGGGGACAGGCGACCGAATGAGCAGTTCTTC.

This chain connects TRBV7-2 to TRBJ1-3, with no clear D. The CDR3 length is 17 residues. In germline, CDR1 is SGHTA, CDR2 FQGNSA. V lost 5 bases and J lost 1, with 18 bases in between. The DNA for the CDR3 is TGTGCCAGCAGCCAAAGTATCCAGGCTTTTTCTGGAAACACCATATATTTT. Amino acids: CASSQSIQAFSGNTIYF.

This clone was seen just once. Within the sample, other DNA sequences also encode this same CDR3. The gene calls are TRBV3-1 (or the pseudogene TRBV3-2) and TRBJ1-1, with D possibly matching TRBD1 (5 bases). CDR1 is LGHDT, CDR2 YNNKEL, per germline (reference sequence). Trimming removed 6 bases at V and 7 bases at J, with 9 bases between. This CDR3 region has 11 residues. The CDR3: CASSQGGEAFF. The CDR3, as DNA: TGTGCCAGCAGTCAGGGCGGTGAAGCTTTCTTT.

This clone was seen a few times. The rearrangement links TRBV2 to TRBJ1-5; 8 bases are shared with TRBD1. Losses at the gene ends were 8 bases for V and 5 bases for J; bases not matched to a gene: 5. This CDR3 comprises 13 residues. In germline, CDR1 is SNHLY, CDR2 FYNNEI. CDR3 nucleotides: TGTGCCAGCCGAGGACAGGGCCATCAGCCCCAGCATTTT. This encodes CASRGQGHQPQHF.

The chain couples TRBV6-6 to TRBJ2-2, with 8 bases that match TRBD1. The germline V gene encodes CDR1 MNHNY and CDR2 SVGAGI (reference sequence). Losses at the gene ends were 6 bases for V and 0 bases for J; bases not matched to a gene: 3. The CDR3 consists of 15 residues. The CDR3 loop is CASRLDRANTGELFF. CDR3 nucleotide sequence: TGTGCCAGCAGGTTGGACAGGGCGAACACCGGGGAGCTGTTTTTT.

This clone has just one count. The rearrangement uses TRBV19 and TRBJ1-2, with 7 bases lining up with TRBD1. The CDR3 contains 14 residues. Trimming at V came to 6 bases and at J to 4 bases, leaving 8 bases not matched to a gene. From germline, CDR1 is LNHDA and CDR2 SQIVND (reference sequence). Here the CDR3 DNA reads TGTGCCAGTAGCAGGCAAACAGGGGTCTATGGCTACACCTTC. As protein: CASSRQTGVYGYTF.